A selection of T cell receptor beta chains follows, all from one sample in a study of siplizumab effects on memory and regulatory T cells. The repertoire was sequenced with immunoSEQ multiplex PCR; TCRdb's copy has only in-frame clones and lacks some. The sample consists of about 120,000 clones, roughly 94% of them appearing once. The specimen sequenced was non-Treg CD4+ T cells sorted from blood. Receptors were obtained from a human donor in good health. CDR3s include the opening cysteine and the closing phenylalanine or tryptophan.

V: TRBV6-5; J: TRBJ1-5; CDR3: CASGGYSNQPQHF
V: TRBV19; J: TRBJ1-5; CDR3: CASSYDGSGNQPQHF
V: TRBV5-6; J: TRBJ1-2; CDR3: CASSQYGGQDVYSGYTF
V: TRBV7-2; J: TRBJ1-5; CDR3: CASSFSGQPQHF
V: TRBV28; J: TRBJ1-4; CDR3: CASSFLDRKNEKLFF
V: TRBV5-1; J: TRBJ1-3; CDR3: CASSLRTGGGGNTIYF
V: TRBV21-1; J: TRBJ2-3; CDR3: CASRSAEWAGGEEDTQYF
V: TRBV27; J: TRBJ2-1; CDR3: CASSLGPSGGYNEQFF
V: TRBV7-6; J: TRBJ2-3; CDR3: CASSPAGDTQYF
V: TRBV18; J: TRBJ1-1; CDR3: CASSPREGRTEAFF
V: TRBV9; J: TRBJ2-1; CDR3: CASSFTYSGAVNEQFF
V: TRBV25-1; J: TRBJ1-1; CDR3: CASSGPGQGYTEAFF
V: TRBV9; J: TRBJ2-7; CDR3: CASSVAGGQGQSYEQYF
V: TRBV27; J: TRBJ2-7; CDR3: CASSLTRTYEQYF
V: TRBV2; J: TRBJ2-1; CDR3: CASRPPRSSSYNEQFF
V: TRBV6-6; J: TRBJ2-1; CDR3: CASSPRGASSYNEQFF
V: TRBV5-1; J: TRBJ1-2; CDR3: CASSPRGSYGYTF
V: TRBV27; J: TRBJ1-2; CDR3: CASSTPARGNGYTF
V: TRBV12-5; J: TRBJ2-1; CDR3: CATVHQPLAGGYNEQFF
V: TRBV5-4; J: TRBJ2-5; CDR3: CASSLDGFQETQYF
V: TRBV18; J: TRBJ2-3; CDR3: CASSPPGGRADTQYF
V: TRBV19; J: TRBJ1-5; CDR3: CASSIANQPQHF
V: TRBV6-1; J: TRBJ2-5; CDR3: CASSPQGIRETQYF